This T cell receptor beta chain was captured in a study of shared clonotypes between healthy human individuals. At the deep level, the assay was run. The protocol was immunoSEQ multiplex PCR, while the TCRdb copy is restricted to in-frame clones and leaves out a portion. The table includes roughly 640,000 clones, less than 85% detected once. Deletions cut 0 bases from V and 11 bases from J, with 10 bases between. The CDR3 runs to 11 residues. Germline CDR1 reads DFQATT; CDR2 reads SNEGSKA (reference sequence). The donor population consisted of healthy HIV-negative adults with no recent acute infections or vaccinations. CD4+ cell separation produced CD45RA+ naive and CD45RA-negative memory subsets.

The sample taken for sequencing was memory CD4+ T cells sorted from blood. Subset specified: CD45RA-negative fraction. This sequence originates from a woman in her twenties or thirties in good health. The V call is TRBV20-1, the J call TRBJ1-1, with D possibly being TRBD1 (5 bases). In DNA, the CDR3 is TGCAGTGCTAGAGATCGAGGGGAGGCTTTCTTT. Its translation is CSARDRGEAFF.